These T cell receptor beta chains were read from a single sample in a study of blood T cell repertoires in COVID-19. This table comes from immunoSEQ multiplex PCR, and its TCRdb copy is limited to in-frame clones, with some not included. The sample lists fewer than 300,000 clones, about nine tenths seen once, with over 7.5% in the top ten. Specimen: peripheral blood. These receptors came from a man in his forties or fifties who had recovered from COVID-19. Each CDR3 is given with its conserved first and last residue. The D gene is left open where the match is weak. Some rows mark clone size as missing; the rest say once, few, many or name a class of expanded clone.

clone_size: NA; v_call: TRBV20-1; j_call: TRBJ1-4; d_call: TRBD1; cdr3_nt: TGCAGTGCTAGTTCTACCGGGACAGGGAACGAAAAACTGTTTTTT; cdr3_aa: CSASSTGTGNEKLFF
clone_size: NA; v_call: TRBV18; j_call: TRBJ2-7; d_call: NA; cdr3_nt: TGTGCCAGCTCACCGGGGCTATACGAGCAGTACTTC; cdr3_aa: CASSPGLYEQYF
clone_size: once; v_call: TRBV4-2; j_call: TRBJ2-3; d_call: TRBD2; cdr3_nt: TGTGCCAGCAGCCCCCTAGCGGGGGAGACTAGCACAGATACGCAGTATTTT; cdr3_aa: CASSPLAGETSTDTQYF
clone_size: NA; v_call: TRBV5-1; j_call: TRBJ2-3; d_call: TRBD1; cdr3_nt: TGCGCCAGCAGCTTAGGACAGGGGGACACGGGAGATACGCAGTATTTT; cdr3_aa: CASSLGQGDTGDTQYF
clone_size: NA; v_call: TRBV5-6; j_call: TRBJ2-1; d_call: TRBD1; cdr3_nt: TGTGCCAGCAGCTTGGACAGGGGCAACAATGAGCAGTTCTTC; cdr3_aa: CASSLDRGNNEQFF
clone_size: NA; v_call: TRBV3-1/TRBV3-2; j_call: TRBJ2-7; d_call: TRBD1; cdr3_nt: TGTGCCAGCAGCCCGGACAGGGGTTTACAGTACTTC; cdr3_aa: CASSPDRGLQYF
clone_size: NA; v_call: TRBV12-5; j_call: TRBJ2-7; d_call: NA; cdr3_nt: TGTGCTAGTGGTTCGACCGGAGGGCACCTTTCCTACGAGCAGTACTTC; cdr3_aa: CASGSTGGHLSYEQYF
clone_size: NA; v_call: TRBV30; j_call: TRBJ2-5; d_call: NA; cdr3_nt: TGTGCCTGGAGTCAGGGCCAAGAGACCCAGTACTTC; cdr3_aa: CAWSQGQETQYF
clone_size: NA; v_call: TRBV5-8; j_call: TRBJ2-1; d_call: NA; cdr3_nt: TGTGCCAGCAGCACGCTGACAGGCGCCTACAATGAGCAGTTCTTC; cdr3_aa: CASSTLTGAYNEQFF
clone_size: NA; v_call: TRBV5-4; j_call: TRBJ2-3; d_call: TRBD2; cdr3_nt: TGTGCCAGCAGCTTGTCCCTACTAACTAGCGGGGGGGTTGCAGATACGCAGTATTTT; cdr3_aa: CASSLSLLTSGGVADTQYF
clone_size: NA; v_call: TRBV27; j_call: TRBJ1-6; d_call: NA; cdr3_nt: TGTGCCAGCAATGTTCTCGGGGCCTATAATTCACCCCTCCACTTT; cdr3_aa: CASNVLGAYNSPLHF
clone_size: NA; v_call: TRBV5-4; j_call: TRBJ2-3; d_call: NA; cdr3_nt: TGTGCCAGCTCGGTGAGCGGAGATACGCAGTATTTT; cdr3_aa: CASSVSGDTQYF
clone_size: NA; v_call: TRBV5-4; j_call: TRBJ1-5; d_call: NA; cdr3_nt: TGTGCCAGCAGCTTGGACAACAATCAGCCCCAGCATTTT; cdr3_aa: CASSLDNNQPQHF
clone_size: NA; v_call: TRBV15; j_call: TRBJ2-3; d_call: TRBD1; cdr3_nt: TGTGCCACCAGCGGGACCGGGACAGGTTTTGCCACAGATACGCAGTATTTT; cdr3_aa: CATSGTGTGFATDTQYF
clone_size: NA; v_call: TRBV7-8; j_call: TRBJ2-7; d_call: NA; cdr3_nt: TGTGCCAGCGTCCAGGGCCCGGACGAGCAGTACTTC; cdr3_aa: CASVQGPDEQYF
clone_size: NA; v_call: TRBV7-7; j_call: TRBJ2-6; d_call: NA; cdr3_nt: TGTGCCAGCAGCCCCTCGGGTCCTGGGGCCAACGTCCTGACTTTC; cdr3_aa: CASSPSGPGANVLTF
clone_size: NA; v_call: TRBV9; j_call: TRBJ2-2; d_call: NA; cdr3_nt: TGTGCCAGCAGCGTATCAGGGGCGGTCGGGGAGCTGTTTTTT; cdr3_aa: CASSVSGAVGELFF
clone_size: once; v_call: TRBV5-4; j_call: TRBJ2-5; d_call: TRBD2; cdr3_nt: TGTGCCAGCAGCGAAGTACCGGGACTAGCGGGGGTTGGAGAGACCCAGTACTTC; cdr3_aa: CASSEVPGLAGVGETQYF
clone_size: once; v_call: TRBV11-2; j_call: TRBJ1-1; d_call: TRBD1; cdr3_nt: TGTGCCAGCAGCGCCGGGACAGGGTCAGCCACTGAAGCTTTCTTT; cdr3_aa: CASSAGTGSATEAFF
clone_size: NA; v_call: TRBV23-1; j_call: TRBJ1-6; d_call: NA; cdr3_nt: TGCGCCAGCAGTCAATCGGAGGGAGGAATTAGCTCCTATAATTCACCCCTCCACTTT; cdr3_aa: CASSQSEGGISSYNSPLHF
clone_size: NA; v_call: TRBV6-6; j_call: TRBJ2-7; d_call: NA; cdr3_nt: TGTGCCAGCAGTTACTCCCGTACTACCTCCTACGAGCAGTACTTC; cdr3_aa: CASSYSRTTSYEQYF
clone_size: NA; v_call: TRBV6-5; j_call: TRBJ2-7; d_call: NA; cdr3_nt: TGTGCCAGCAGTCAGACTATCCCAAGCCCCTACGAGCAGTACTTC; cdr3_aa: CASSQTIPSPYEQYF
clone_size: NA; v_call: TRBV6-2/TRBV6-3; j_call: TRBJ2-7; d_call: TRBD1; cdr3_nt: TGTGCCAGCAGTTACACGGGACAGGGGAGCTACGAGCAGTACTTC; cdr3_aa: CASSYTGQGSYEQYF
clone_size: NA; v_call: TRBV13; j_call: TRBJ2-7; d_call: NA; cdr3_nt: TGTGCCAGCAGCTTAGTGCGCGAGCAGTACTTC; cdr3_aa: CASSLVREQYF